This T cell receptor beta chain was identified in a study of T-cell reconstitution after alpha-beta-depleted transplantation in children. The CDR3 is 11 amino acids. Trimming removed 9 bases from V and 3 bases from J; junction bases left unmatched: 1. Unique molecular identifiers were incorporated during preparation of the TCRbeta library. TCRdb passed the PCR reads through MiXCR, listing each CDR3 protein once. The data contain about 250,000 distinct CDR3 sequences, 20% to 30% of them singletons. Study-level points and caveats: Recipient T cells and thymic progenitors that survived gave rise to the high TCRbeta diversity observed at day 60 in some patients. The study reportedly traced alpha-beta T cells about two months after transplant to several hundred expanded graft clones. Counts and diversity of T cells one year after transplant came mostly from newly produced T cells.

This clonotype turned up a few times. Antigen specificity is unknown. This chain connects TRBV23-1 to TRBJ1-2; TRBD1 matches at 7 bases. TRBV23-1 is given ORF status, its function remaining uncertain. This TCR was recovered from a female patient between 2 and 15 years old who had a stem cell transplant for congenital amegakaryocytic thrombocytopenia, so the T cells may come from the graft donor. The source was PBMCs, mostly from graft donor cells, collected 360 days after TCRalphabeta/CD19-depleted stem cell transplant. The CDR3 DNA is TGCGCCAGTGGGACAGACTATGGCTACACCTTC. Protein sequence: CASGTDYGYTF.